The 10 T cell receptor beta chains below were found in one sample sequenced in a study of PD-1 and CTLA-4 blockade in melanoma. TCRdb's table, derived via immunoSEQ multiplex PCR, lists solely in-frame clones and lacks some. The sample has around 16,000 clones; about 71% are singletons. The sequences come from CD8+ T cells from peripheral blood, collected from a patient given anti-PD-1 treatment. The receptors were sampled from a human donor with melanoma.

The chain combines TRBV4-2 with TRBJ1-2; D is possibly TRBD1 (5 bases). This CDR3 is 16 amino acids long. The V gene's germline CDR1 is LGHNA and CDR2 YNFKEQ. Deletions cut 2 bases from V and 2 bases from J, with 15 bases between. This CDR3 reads CASSQTGGSRNYGYTF. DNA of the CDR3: TGTGCCAGCAGCCAAACCGGGGGTTCGAGGAACTATGGCTACACCTTC.

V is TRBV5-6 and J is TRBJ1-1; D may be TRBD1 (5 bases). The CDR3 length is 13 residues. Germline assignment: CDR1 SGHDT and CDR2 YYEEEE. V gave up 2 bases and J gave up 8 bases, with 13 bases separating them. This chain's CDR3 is CASSFGTSDEAFF. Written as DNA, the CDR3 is TGTGCCAGCAGCTTCGGGACGTCGGACGAAGCTTTCTTT.

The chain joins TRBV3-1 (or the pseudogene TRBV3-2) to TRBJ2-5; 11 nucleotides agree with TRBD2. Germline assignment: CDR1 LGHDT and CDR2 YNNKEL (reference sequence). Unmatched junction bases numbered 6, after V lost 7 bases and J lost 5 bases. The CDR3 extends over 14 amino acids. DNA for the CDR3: TGTGCCAGCACCCCTAGCGGGGGGTTGGAGACCCAGTACTTC. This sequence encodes CASTPSGGLETQYF.

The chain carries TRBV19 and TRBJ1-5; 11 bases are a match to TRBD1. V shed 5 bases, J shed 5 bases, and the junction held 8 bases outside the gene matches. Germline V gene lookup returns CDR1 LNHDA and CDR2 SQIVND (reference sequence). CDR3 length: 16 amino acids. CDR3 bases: TGTGCCAGTAGTCGAACTGGACAGGGGGCAGATCAGCCCCAGCATTTT. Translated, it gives CASSRTGQGADQPQHF.

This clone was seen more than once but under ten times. The CDR3 DNA follows: TGTGCCAGCAGTTACTCGTGGAGAGAGGGCTTAGGCTATGGCTACACCTTC. This sequence encodes CASSYSWREGLGYGYTF. The chain has TRBV6-2 or TRBV6-3 and TRBJ1-2; D call uncertain. V was trimmed by 0 bases and J by 4 bases, leaving 18 bases between them. Germline V CDR1 and CDR2: MNHEY, SVGEGT. The CDR3 contains 17 residues.

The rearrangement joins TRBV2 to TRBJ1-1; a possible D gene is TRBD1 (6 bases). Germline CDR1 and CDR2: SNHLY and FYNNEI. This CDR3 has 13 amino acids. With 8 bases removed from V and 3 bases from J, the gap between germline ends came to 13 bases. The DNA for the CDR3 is TGTGCCAGCGGAAGCACAGGGTACACTGAAGCTTTCTTT. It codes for CASGSTGYTEAFF. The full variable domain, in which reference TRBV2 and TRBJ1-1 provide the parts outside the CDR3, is EPEVTQTPSHQVTQMGQEVILRCVPISNHLYFYWYRQILGQKVEFLVSFYNNEISEKSEIFDDQFSVERPDGSNFTLKIRSTKLEDSAMYFCASGSTGYTEAFFGQGTRLTVV.

The CDR3 nucleotides read TGCAGCGTTGATCGGGGGACGAACACCGGGGAGCTGTTTTTT. Its protein product is CSVDRGTNTGELFF. The rearrangement links TRBV29-1 to TRBJ2-2, with a possible D match to TRBD2 (6 bases). CDR1 and CDR2 from the germline V gene are SQVTM and ANQGSEA. CDR3 length: 14 amino acids. V was cut by 3 bases and J by 0 bases, with 8 bases left in between.

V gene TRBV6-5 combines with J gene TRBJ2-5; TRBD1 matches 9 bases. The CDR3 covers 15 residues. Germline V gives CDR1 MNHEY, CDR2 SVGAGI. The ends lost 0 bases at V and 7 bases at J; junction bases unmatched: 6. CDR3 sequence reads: CASSYSGQGMGTQYF. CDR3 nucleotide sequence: TGTGCCAGCAGTTACTCGGGACAGGGTATGGGGACCCAGTACTTC.

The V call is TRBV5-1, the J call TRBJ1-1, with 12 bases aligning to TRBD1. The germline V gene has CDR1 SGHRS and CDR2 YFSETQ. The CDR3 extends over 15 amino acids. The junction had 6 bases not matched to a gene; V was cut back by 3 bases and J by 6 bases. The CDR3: CASSWGQGANSEAFF. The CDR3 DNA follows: TGCGCCAGCAGCTGGGGACAGGGGGCGAATTCTGAAGCTTTCTTT.

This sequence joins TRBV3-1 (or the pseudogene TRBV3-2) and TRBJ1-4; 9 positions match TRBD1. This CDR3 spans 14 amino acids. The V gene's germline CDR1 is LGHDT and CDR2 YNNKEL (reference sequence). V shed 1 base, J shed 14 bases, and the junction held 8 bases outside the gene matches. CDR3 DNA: TGTGCCAGCAGCCAAGTGACCGGGACAGGGTTGCTGTTTTTT. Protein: CASSQVTGTGLLFF.